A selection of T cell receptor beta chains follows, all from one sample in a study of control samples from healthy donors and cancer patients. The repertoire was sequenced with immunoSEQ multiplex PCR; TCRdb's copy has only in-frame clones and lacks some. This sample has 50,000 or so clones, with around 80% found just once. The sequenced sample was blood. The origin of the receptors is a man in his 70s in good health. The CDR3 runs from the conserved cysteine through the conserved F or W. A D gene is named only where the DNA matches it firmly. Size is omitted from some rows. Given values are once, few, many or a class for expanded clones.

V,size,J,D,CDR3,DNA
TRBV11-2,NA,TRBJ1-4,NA,CASSRNRNEKLFF,TGTGCCAGCAGCAGAAACAGGAATGAAAAACTGTTTTTT
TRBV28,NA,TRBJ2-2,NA,CASRVPGGAGELFF,TGTGCCAGCAGAGTCCCAGGGGGGGCCGGGGAGCTGTTTTTT
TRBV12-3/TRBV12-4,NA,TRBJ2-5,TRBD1,CASSRTGAETQYF,TGTGCCAGCAGTCGGACAGGGGCCGAGACCCAGTACTTC
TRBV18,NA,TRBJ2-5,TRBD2,CASSPPWGGQETQYF,TGTGCCAGCTCACCCCCGTGGGGGGGGCAAGAGACCCAGTACTTC
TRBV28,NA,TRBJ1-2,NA,CASSPGGGDYGYTF,TGTGCCAGCAGTCCTGGGGGAGGGGACTATGGCTACACCTTC
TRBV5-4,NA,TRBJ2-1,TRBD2,CASSSLASGSYNEQFF,TGTGCCAGCAGCTCCTTGGCTAGCGGGAGTTACAATGAGCAGTTCTTC
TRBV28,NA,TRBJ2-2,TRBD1,CASSLYRTGDTGELFF,TGTGCCAGCAGTTTATATAGGACAGGGGACACCGGGGAGCTGTTTTTT
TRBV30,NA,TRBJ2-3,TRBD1,CATTRDRATDTQYF,TGTGCTACCACACGGGACAGGGCGACAGATACGCAGTATTTT
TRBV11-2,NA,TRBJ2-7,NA,CASSLDVGVYEQYF,TGTGCCAGCAGCTTAGATGTCGGAGTCTACGAGCAGTACTTC
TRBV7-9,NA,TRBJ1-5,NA,CASSKSGNQPQHF,TGTGCCAGCAGCAAATCAGGGAATCAGCCCCAGCATTTT
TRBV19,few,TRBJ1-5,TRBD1,CASSQGVWQPQHF,TGTGCCAGTAGTCAGGGGGTGTGGCAGCCCCAGCATTTT
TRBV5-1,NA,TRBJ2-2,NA,CASSTGGLNTGELFF,TGCGCCAGCAGCACCGGGGGTCTCAACACCGGGGAGCTGTTTTTT
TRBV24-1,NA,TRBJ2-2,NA,CATSNAHTGELFF,TGTGCCACCAGTAATGCCCACACCGGGGAGCTGTTTTTT
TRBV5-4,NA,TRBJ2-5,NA,CASSEGTDAIRTQYF,TGTGCCAGCAGCGAAGGGACGGATGCCATTCGGACCCAGTACTTC
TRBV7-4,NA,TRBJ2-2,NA,CASSLWVEEFAGELFF,TGTGCCAGCAGCTTATGGGTAGAGGAGTTCGCCGGGGAGCTGTTTTTT
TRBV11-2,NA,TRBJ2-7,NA,CASSRTFGKYEQYF,TGTGCCAGCAGCCGGACTTTCGGGAAATACGAGCAGTACTTC
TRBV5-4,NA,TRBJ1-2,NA,CASSPDRDYGYTF,TGTGCCAGCAGCCCGGACAGAGACTATGGCTACACCTTC
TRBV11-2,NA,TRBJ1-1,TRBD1,CASSLGTGVGTEAFF,TGTGCCAGCAGCTTAGGGACAGGGGTTGGCACTGAAGCTTTCTTT
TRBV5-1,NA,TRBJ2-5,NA,CASSPGRGAWETQYF,TGCGCCAGCAGCCCCGGTCGGGGGGCCTGGGAGACCCAGTACTTC
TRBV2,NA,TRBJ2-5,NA,CASSEAHYQETQYF,TGTGCCAGCAGTGAAGCGCACTACCAAGAGACCCAGTACTTC
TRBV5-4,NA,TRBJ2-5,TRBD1,CASSPKTGGVGETQYF,TGTGCCAGCAGCCCAAAGACAGGGGGCGTTGGAGAGACCCAGTACTTC
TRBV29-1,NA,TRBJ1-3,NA,CSVWIASSGNTIYF,TGCAGCGTTTGGATAGCCAGCTCTGGAAACACCATATATTTT